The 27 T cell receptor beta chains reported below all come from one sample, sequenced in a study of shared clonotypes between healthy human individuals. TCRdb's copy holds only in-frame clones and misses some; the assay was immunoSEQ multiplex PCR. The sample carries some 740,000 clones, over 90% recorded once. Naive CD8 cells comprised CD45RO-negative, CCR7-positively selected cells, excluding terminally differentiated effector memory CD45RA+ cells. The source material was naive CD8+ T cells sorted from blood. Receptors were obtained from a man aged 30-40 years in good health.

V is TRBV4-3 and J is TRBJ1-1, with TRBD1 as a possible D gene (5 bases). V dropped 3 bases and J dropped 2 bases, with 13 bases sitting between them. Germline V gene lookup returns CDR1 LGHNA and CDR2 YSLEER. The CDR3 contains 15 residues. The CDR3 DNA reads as TGCGCCAGCAGCCAGACTCCGGGACTTAACACTGAAGCTTTCTTT. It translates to CASSQTPGLNTEAFF.

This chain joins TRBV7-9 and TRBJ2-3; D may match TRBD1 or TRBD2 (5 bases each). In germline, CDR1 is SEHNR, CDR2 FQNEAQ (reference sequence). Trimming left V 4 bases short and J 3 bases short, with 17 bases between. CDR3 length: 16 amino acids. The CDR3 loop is CASSSLNGTATDTQYF. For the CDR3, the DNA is TGTGCCAGCAGCTCTTTAAATGGGACGGCGACAGATACGCAGTATTTT.

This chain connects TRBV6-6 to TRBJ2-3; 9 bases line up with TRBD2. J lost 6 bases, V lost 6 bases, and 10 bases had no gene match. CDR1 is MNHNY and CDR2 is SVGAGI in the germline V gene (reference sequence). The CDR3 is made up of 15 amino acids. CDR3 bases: TGTGCCAGCAGCTCCGTATTAGCGGGAGCCGATACGCAGTATTTT. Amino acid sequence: CASSSVLAGADTQYF.

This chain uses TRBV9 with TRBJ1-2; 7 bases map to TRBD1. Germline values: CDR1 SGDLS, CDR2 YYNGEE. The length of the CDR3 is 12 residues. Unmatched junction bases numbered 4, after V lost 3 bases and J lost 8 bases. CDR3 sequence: CASSGQGPGYTF. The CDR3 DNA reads TGTGCCAGCAGCGGACAGGGTCCCGGCTACACCTTC.

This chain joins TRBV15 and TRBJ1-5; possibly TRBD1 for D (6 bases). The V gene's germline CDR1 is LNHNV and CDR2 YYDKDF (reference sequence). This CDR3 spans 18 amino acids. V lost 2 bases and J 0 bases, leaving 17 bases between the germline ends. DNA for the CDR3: TGTGCCACCAGCAGACGTGGGGAGGGGGTTTATAGCAATCAGCCCCAGCATTTT. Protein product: CATSRRGEGVYSNQPQHF.

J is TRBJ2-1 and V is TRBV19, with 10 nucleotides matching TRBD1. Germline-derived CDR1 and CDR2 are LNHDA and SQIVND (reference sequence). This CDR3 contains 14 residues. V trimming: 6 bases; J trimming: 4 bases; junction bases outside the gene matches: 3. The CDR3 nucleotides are TGTGCCAGTAGGACGGGACAGGGGTACAATGAGCAGTTCTTC. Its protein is CASRTGQGYNEQFF.

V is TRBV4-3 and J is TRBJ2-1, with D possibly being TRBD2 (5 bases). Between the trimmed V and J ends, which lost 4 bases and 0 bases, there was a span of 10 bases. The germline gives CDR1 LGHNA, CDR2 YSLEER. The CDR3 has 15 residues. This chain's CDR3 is CASSPADSSYNEQFF. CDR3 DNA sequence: TGCGCCAGCAGCCCAGCGGATAGCTCCTACAATGAGCAGTTCTTC.

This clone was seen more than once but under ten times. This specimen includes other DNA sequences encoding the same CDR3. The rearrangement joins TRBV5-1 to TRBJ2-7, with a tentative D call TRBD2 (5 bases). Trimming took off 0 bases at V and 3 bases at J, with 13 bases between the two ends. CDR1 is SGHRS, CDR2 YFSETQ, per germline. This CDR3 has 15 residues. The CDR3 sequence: CASSLVSSGSYEQYF. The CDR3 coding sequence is TGCGCCAGCAGCTTGGTTTCCAGCGGTAGCTACGAGCAGTACTTC.

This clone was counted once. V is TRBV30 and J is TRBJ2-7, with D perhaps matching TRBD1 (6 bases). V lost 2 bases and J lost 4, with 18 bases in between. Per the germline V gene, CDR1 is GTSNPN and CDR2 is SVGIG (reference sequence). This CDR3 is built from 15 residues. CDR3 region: CAWSISTGRGYEQYF. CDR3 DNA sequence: TGTGCCTGGAGTATTTCGACAGGTAGGGGATACGAGCAGTACTTC.

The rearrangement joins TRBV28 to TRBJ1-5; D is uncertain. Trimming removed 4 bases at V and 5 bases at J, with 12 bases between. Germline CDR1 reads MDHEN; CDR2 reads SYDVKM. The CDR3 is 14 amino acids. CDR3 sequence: CASSSLSVDQPQHF. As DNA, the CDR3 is TGTGCCAGCAGTTCCCTAAGCGTCGATCAGCCCCAGCATTTT.

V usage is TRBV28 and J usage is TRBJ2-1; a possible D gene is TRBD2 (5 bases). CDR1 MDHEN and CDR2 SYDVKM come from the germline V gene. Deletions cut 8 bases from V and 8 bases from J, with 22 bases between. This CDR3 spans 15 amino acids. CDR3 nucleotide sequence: TGTGCCAGCTCTAGCAGCCAGATCCCTTATCATGAGCAGTTCTTC. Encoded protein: CASSSSQIPYHEQFF.

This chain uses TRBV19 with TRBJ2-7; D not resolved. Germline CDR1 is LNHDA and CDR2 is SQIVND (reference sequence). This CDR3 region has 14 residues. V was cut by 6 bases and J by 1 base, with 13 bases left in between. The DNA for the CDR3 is TGTGCCAGTAGCCAACGTGGCAGGTCCTACGAGCAGTACTTC. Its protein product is CASSQRGRSYEQYF. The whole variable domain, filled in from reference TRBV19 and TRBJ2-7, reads DGGITQSPKYLFRKEGQNVTLSCEQNLNHDAMYWYRQDPGQGLRLIYYSQIVNDFQKGDIAEGYSVSREKKESFPLTVTSAQKNPTAFYLCASSQRGRSYEQYFGPGTRLTVT.

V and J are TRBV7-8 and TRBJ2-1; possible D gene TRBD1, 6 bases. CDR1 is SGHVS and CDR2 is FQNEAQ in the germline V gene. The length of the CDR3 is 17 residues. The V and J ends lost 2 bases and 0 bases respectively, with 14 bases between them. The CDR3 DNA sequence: TGTGCCAGCAGCTTACCCAGGGACACCGGCTCCTACAATGAGCAGTTCTTC. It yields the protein CASSLPRDTGSYNEQFF.

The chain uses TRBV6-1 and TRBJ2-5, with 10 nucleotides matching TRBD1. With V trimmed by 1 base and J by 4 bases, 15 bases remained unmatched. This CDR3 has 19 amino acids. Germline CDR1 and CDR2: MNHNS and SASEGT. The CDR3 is CASSEEAWGTGASRETQYF. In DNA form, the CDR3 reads TGTGCCAGCAGTGAAGAGGCATGGGGGACAGGGGCCTCCCGAGAGACCCAGTACTTC.

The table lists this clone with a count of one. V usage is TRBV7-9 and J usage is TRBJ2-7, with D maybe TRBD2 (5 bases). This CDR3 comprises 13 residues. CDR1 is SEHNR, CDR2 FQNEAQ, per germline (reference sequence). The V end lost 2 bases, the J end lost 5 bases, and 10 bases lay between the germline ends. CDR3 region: CASSLWGDHEQYF. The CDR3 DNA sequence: TGTGCCAGCAGCTTATGGGGAGACCACGAGCAGTACTTC.

CDR3 DNA: TGCAGCGGAACCTACAGGGTCACCGGGGAGCTGTTTTTT. It yields the protein CSGTYRVTGELFF. The J gene is TRBJ2-2, the V gene TRBV29-1; TRBD1 might be the D (6 bases). V lost 7 bases, J lost 4 bases, and 13 bases lay in between. Germline lookup yields CDR1 SQVTM and CDR2 ANQGSEA. This CDR3 spans 13 amino acids.

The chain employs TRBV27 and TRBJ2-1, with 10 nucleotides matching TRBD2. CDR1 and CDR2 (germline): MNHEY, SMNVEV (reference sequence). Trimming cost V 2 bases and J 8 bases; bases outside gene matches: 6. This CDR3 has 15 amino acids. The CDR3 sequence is CASSLASGSGDEQFF. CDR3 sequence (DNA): TGTGCCAGCAGTTTAGCTAGCGGGAGTGGCGATGAGCAGTTCTTC.

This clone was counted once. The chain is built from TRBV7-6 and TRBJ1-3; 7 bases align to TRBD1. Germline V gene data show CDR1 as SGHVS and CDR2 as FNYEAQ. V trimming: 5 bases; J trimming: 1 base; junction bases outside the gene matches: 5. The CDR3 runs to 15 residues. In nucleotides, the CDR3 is TGTGCCAGCAGCCCGCAGGGGGATTCTGGAAACACCATATATTTT. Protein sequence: CASSPQGDSGNTIYF.

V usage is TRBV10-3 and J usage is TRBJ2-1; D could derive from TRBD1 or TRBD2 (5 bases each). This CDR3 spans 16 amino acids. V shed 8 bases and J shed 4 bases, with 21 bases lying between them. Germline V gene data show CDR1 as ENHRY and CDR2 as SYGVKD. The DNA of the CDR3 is TGTGCCATCCACCCGGGGCAAGCGGAGTATTACAATGAGCAGTTCTTC. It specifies CAIHPGQAEYYNEQFF.

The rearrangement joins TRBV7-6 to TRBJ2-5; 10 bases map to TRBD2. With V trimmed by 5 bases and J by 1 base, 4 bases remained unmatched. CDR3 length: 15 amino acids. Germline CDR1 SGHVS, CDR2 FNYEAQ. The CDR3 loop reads CASSLGLATQETQYF. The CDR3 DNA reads TGTGCCAGCAGCCTGGGACTAGCGACCCAAGAGACCCAGTACTTC.

CDR3 loop: CASRPGFIVSDTQYF. CDR3 DNA: TGCGCCAGCAGACCCGGCTTCATAGTCTCAGATACGCAGTATTTT. V usage is TRBV5-1 and J usage is TRBJ2-3; D uncertain. CDR1 and CDR2 from the germline V gene are SGHRS and YFSETQ. The CDR3 length is 15 residues. V dropped 5 bases and J dropped 4 bases, with 17 bases sitting between them.

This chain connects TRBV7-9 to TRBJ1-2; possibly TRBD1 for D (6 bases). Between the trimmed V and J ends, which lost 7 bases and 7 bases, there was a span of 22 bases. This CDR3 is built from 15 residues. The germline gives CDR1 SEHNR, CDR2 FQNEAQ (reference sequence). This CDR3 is CASIPGGQGDSGYTF. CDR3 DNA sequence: TGTGCCAGCATCCCCGGGGGGCAGGGAGATTCTGGCTACACCTTC.

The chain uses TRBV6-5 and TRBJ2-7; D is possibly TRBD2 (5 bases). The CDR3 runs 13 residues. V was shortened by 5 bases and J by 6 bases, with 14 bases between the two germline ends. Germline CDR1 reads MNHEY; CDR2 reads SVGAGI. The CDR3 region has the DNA TGTGCCAGCAGTCCCCGAGCTGAGGGCGAGCAGTACTTC. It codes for CASSPRAEGEQYF.

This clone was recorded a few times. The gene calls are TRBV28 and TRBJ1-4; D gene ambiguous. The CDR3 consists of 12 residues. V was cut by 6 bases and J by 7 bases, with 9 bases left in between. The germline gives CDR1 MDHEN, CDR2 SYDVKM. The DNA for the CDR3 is TGTGCCAGCAGCACAACTGGTGAAAAACTGTTTTTT. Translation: CASSTTGEKLFF. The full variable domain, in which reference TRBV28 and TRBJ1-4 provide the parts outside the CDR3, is DVKVTQSSRYLVKRTGEKVFLECVQDMDHENMFWYRQDPGLGLRLIYFSYDVKMKEKGDIPEGYSVSREKKERFSLILESASTNQTSMYLCASSTTGEKLFFGSGTQLSVL.

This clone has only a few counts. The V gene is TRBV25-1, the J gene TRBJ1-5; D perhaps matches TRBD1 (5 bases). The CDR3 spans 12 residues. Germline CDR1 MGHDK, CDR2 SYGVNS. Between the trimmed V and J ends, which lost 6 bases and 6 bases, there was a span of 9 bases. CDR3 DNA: TGTGCCAGCAGCCAGGGTGGTCAGCCCCAGCATTTT. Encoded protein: CASSQGGQPQHF.

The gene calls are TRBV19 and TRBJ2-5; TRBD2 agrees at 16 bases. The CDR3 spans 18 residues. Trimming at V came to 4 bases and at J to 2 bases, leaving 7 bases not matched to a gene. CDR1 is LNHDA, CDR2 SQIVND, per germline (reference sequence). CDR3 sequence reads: CASSTGLAGGPVQETQYF. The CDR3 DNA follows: TGTGCCAGTAGTACGGGACTAGCGGGAGGGCCCGTTCAAGAGACCCAGTACTTC.

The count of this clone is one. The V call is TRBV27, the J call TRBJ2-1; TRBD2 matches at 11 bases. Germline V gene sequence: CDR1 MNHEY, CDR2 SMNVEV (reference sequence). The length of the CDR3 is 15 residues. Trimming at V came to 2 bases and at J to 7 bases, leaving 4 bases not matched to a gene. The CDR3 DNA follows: TGTGCCAGCAGTTTAATAGCGGGAGGGCGGAATGAGCAGTTCTTC. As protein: CASSLIAGGRNEQFF.